What follows is one TCR beta chain and its context. Its specificity is unknown. TCRdb independently ran MiXCR on the 5' RACE reads; one entry per CDR3 protein. The table lists more than 75,000 distinct CDR3 sequences, 3.5% of them singletons. The source of the sample is a study of neurological immune-mediated disorders. General study findings and limits: Healthy controls had more TCR clonal expansion than multiple sclerosis, which showed the least, whereas HTLV-1-associated myelopathy showed the most. The phylogenetic placement of 18 of 34 multiple sclerosis patients' repertoires in one related-CDR3 cluster constitutes a possible signature.

The CDR3 contains 13 residues. Per the germline V gene, CDR1 is SEHNR and CDR2 is FQNEAQ (reference sequence). Deletions cut 5 bases from V and 4 bases from J, with 10 bases between. This rearrangement joins TRBV7-9 to TRBJ2-3; D gene uncertain. This receptor was obtained from a woman between 45 and 60 years old with multiple sclerosis. Specimen: PBMCs. The chain's CDR3 is CASSPLDADTQYF. The CDR3 coding sequence is TGTGCCAGCAGCCCCTTAGACGCAGATACGCAGTATTTT.